The next 15 T cell receptor beta chains were all read from a single sample in a study of T cell repertoires in cytomegalovirus infection. Using its own MiXCR run on the reads, TCRdb lists one record per CDR3 protein. The repertoire consists of under 200,000 distinct CDR3 sequences, with 8.5% to 10% occurring once and the leading ten covering approximately 4.2%. Sequenced: PBMCs. These receptor sequences come from a human donor in good health (CMV status not recorded). Some clones in this sample may be carry-over from other donors' samples.

This clonotype came up a few times. The rearrangement joins TRBV12-3 or TRBV12-4 to TRBJ2-1, with TRBD2 matching over 13 bases. The CDR3 consists of 17 residues. The J segment lost 5 bases and the V segment lost 4 bases, leaving 8 bases of the junction unmatched. CDR3 residues: CASSSQPGLAGNNEQFF. The CDR3 nucleotides are TGTGCCAGCAGTTCCCAGCCGGGACTAGCGGGAAACAATGAGCAGTTCTTC.

This clonotype was seen repeatedly, ten times or more. This chain joins TRBV28 and TRBJ2-3; 7 nucleotides match TRBD2. The length of the CDR3 is 18 residues. Germline V CDR1 and CDR2: MDHEN, SYDVKM. With 6 bases clipped from V and 0 bases from J, the junction kept 15 bases outside the gene matches. The CDR3 region is CASRNSGVGGRSTDTQYF. The DNA for the CDR3 is TGTGCCAGCAGAAATAGCGGAGTGGGGGGGAGGAGCACAGATACGCAGTATTTT.

In its sample, this clonotype was seen many times. The chain recombines TRBV24-1 with TRBJ2-5, with 10 bases fitting TRBD2. The CDR3 runs to 17 residues. The germline gives CDR1 KGHDR, CDR2 SFDVKD. Trimming removed 4 bases from V and 0 bases from J; junction bases left unmatched: 7. CDR3 nucleotide sequence: TGTGCCACCAGTGACATAAGGACTAGCGGATACCAAGAGACCCAGTACTTC. Translating gives CATSDIRTSGYQETQYF.

This clonotype was observed a single time. The rearrangement joins TRBV10-1 to TRBJ2-1; weak D call: TRBD2 (7 bases). With 3 bases removed from V and 5 bases from J, the gap between germline ends came to 11 bases. Germline CDR1 reads WNHNN; CDR2 reads SYGVQD (reference sequence). The CDR3 has 14 amino acids. CDR3 amino acids: CASSDGGPNNEQFF. DNA for the CDR3: TGCGCCAGCAGTGACGGGGGGCCGAACAATGAGCAGTTCTTC.

In this sample, this clonotype turned up many times. The V and J genes are TRBV6-2 or TRBV6-3 and TRBJ2-3, with no clear D. Germline CDR1 and CDR2: MNHEY and SVGEGT. The CDR3 extends over 13 amino acids. The V and J ends lost 4 bases and 4 bases respectively, with 9 bases between them. The CDR3 region is CASSSSEADTQYF. In nucleotides, the CDR3 is TGTGCCAGCAGTTCAAGCGAGGCAGATACGCAGTATTTT.

This clonotype was picked up many times. This rearrangement joins TRBV7-8 to TRBJ2-3; D gene ambiguous. V was cut by 1 base and J by 6 bases, with 8 bases left in between. The CDR3 has 13 amino acids. Looked up from germline, CDR1 is SGHVS and CDR2 is FQNEAQ. CDR3 DNA sequence: TGTGCCAGCAGCTTAGGGCAGGAGGATACGCAGTATTTT. It specifies CASSLGQEDTQYF.

This clonotype was recorded at least ten times. The rearrangement uses TRBV7-2 and TRBJ2-7; TRBD2 agrees at 10 bases. This CDR3 spans 15 amino acids. With V trimmed by 5 bases and J by 1 base, 5 bases remained unmatched. Germline V lookup: CDR1 SGHTA, CDR2 FQGNSA. The CDR3 reads CASSLSGGSSYEQYF. In DNA, the CDR3 is TGTGCCAGCAGCCTTAGCGGGGGGTCTTCCTACGAGCAGTACTTC.

This clonotype was seen at least ten times. This sequence joins TRBV28 and TRBJ1-1; a weak D match, TRBD1 (6 bases). V lost 6 bases and J 1 base, leaving 15 bases between the germline ends. The CDR3 consists of 15 residues. Germline V gene lookup returns CDR1 MDHEN and CDR2 SYDVKM. The CDR3 nucleotides read TGTGCCAGCAGAGAATCGACAGGTCCGAACACTGAAGCTTTCTTT. Amino acid sequence: CASRESTGPNTEAFF.

There are many counts of this clonotype. This chain connects TRBV11-3 to TRBJ2-1; D is perhaps TRBD1 or TRBD2 (5 bases each). Germline V gene lookup returns CDR1 SGHNT and CDR2 YENEEA. Trimming shortened V by 3 bases and J by 3 bases, and 12 bases separated the two germline ends. This CDR3 is 15 amino acids long. CDR3 region: CASSFGGAVYNEQFF. For the CDR3, the DNA is TGTGCCAGCAGCTTTGGGGGAGCGGTCTACAATGAGCAGTTCTTC.

This clonotype was observed a few times. The chain has TRBV19 and TRBJ2-7; D gene ambiguous. V was trimmed by 4 bases and J by 3 bases, leaving 22 bases between them. The CDR3 has 17 residues. Germline values: CDR1 LNHDA, CDR2 SQIVND (reference sequence). CDR3 DNA sequence: TGTGCCAGTAGTAATACAGCCGGCAGGCCAACAAACTACGAGCAGTACTTC. Protein: CASSNTAGRPTNYEQYF.

In its sample, this clonotype was seen many times. The chain uses TRBV6-1 and TRBJ1-3, with 9 bases matching TRBD1. This CDR3 has 17 amino acids. V dropped 5 bases and J dropped 4; count of bases not matched to a gene: 12. Germline CDR1 and CDR2: MNHNS and SASEGT. This CDR3 is CASSSPKTGGGGNTIYF. The CDR3 DNA reads as TGTGCCAGCAGTTCCCCTAAAACAGGGGGCGGAGGAAACACCATATATTTT.

V gene TRBV19 combines with J gene TRBJ2-3; 7 nucleotides line up with TRBD2. The CDR3 runs to 15 residues. Germline loops: CDR1 LNHDA, CDR2 SQIVND (reference sequence). V dropped 10 bases and J dropped 4; count of bases not matched to a gene: 14. The CDR3 nucleotides are TGTGCCACCACAAAAGCGGGGAGCGGCGCAGATACGCAGTATTTT. Amino acid sequence: CATTKAGSGADTQYF.

This clonotype has a count of ten or more. This chain links TRBV14 with TRBJ2-1; perhaps TRBD2 as D (6 bases). Germline CDR1 is SGHDN and CDR2 is FVKESK. The V end lost 1 base, the J end lost 4 bases, and 8 bases lay between the germline ends. The CDR3 extends over 14 amino acids. The CDR3 nucleotides are TGTGCCAGCAGCCAAGCGGGGGTATACAATGAGCAGTTCTTC. Translation gives CASSQAGVYNEQFF.

This clonotype turned up a few times. The chain links TRBV29-1 to TRBJ1-4; D may be TRBD1 (5 bases). CDR1 and CDR2 (germline): SQVTM, ANQGSEA. The CDR3 runs to 13 residues. Trimming stripped 7 bases from V and 4 bases from J, with 13 bases between. The CDR3 coding sequence is TGCAGCGGGGGGGGAGGCCGTAATGAAAAACTGTTTTTT. Encoded protein: CSGGGGRNEKLFF.

The chain is built from TRBV29-1 and TRBJ1-2; 9 bases map to TRBD1. The CDR3 runs 14 residues. Germline lookup yields CDR1 SQVTM and CDR2 ANQGSEA. With V trimmed by 4 bases and J by 2 bases, 5 bases remained unmatched. CDR3 sequence reads: CSVGGQGPNYGYTF. The CDR3 DNA sequence: TGCAGCGTTGGGGGACAGGGACCAAACTATGGCTACACCTTC.